This passage covers 25 T cell receptor beta chains from one sample sequenced in a study of somatic mutations in cytotoxic T cells in rheumatoid arthritis. Assay used: immunoSEQ multiplex PCR; TCRdb lists only in-frame clones, some missing. The sample has more than 15,000 clones; 78% are singletons. The sample consisted of CD8+ T cells sorted from blood. The origin of the receptors is an adult with rheumatoid arthritis.

This clone was counted only a few times. V gene TRBV9 combines with J gene TRBJ1-1; TRBD1 aligns across 9 bases. V lost 3 bases to trimming and J lost 2 bases; unmatched junction nucleotides: 5. Germline CDR1 is SGDLS and CDR2 is YYNGEE. The CDR3 consists of 15 residues. The CDR3 region has the DNA TGTGCCAGCAGCGGGGGACAGGGCGGAAACACTGAAGCTTTCTTT. Its translation is CASSGGQGGNTEAFF.

This rearrangement joins TRBV10-2 to TRBJ2-1; D is tentatively TRBD1 or TRBD2 (5 bases each). V was trimmed by 1 base and J by 8 bases, leaving 18 bases between them. The CDR3 has 16 residues. CDR1 is WSHSY and CDR2 is SAAADI in the germline V gene. The CDR3 region has the DNA TGCGCCAGCAGTGAGTGGGCAGGGACGATTATCGATGAGCAGTTCTTC. The encoded protein is CASSEWAGTIIDEQFF.

The CDR3 nucleotides are TGTGCCAGCAGCAACACCTGGGACACCTACACCGGGGAGCTGTTTTTT. Translating it yields CASSNTWDTYTGELFF. The chain is built from TRBV5-4 and TRBJ2-2, with TRBD1 as a possible D gene (6 bases). V shed 4 bases and J shed 3 bases, with 16 bases lying between them. The CDR3 contains 16 residues. Germline lookup yields CDR1 SGHNT and CDR2 YYREEE (reference sequence). Full variable domain (rest looked up from reference TRBV5-4 and TRBJ2-2): ETGVTQSPTHLIKTRGQQVTLRCSSQSGHNTVSWYQQALGQGPQFIFQYYREEENGRGNFPPRFSGLQFPNYSSELNVNALELDDSALYLCASSNTWDTYTGELFFGEGSRLTVL.

The chain couples TRBV27 to TRBJ1-2; 10 bases agree with TRBD1. The V segment lost 3 bases and the J segment 4 bases; nucleotides outside the gene matches: 14. Germline CDR1 is MNHEY and CDR2 is SMNVEV (reference sequence). There are 18 residues in the CDR3. The CDR3 region has the DNA TGTGCCAGCAGTTTGGGCGCGCCGGACAGGGGGTTGGGCTATGGCTACACCTTC. Amino acid sequence: CASSLGAPDRGLGYGYTF.

The sample holds a few counts of this clone. The chain is built from TRBV10-3 and TRBJ1-1, with D perhaps matching TRBD1 (5 bases). The CDR3 spans 12 residues. Trimming removed 6 bases from V and 3 bases from J, with 8 bases in between. Germline V gene sequence: CDR1 ENHRY, CDR2 SYGVKD. The CDR3 nucleotides are TGTGCCATCAGGGGAGGGGACACTGAAGCTTTCTTT. It translates to CAIRGGDTEAFF.

This clone was counted only a few times. The chain employs TRBV2 and TRBJ1-4, with D possibly being TRBD1 (5 bases). The CDR3 runs to 16 residues. V gave up 0 bases and J gave up 9 bases, with 17 bases separating them. Germline CDR1 is SNHLY and CDR2 is FYNNEI. The CDR3 region has the DNA TGTGCCAGCAGTGAAGCGCGTCCCAGGGTTGCTAAAAAACTGTTTTTT. Residues: CASSEARPRVAKKLFF.

This chain connects TRBV4-1 to TRBJ1-1, with a possible D match to TRBD1 (6 bases). This CDR3 is 15 amino acids long. Germline V CDR1 and CDR2: MGHRA, YSYEKL. The V gene lost 1 base and the J gene lost 11 bases, with 20 bases spanning the gap. DNA of the CDR3: TGCGCCAGCAGCCAAGTGGAGGAAGGGGGGCGCGAGGCTTTCTTT. Protein product: CASSQVEEGGREAFF.

The rearrangement joins TRBV19 to TRBJ2-2; D is ambiguous. Germline V CDR1 and CDR2: LNHDA, SQIVND (reference sequence). Trimming shortened V by 1 base and J by 5 bases, and 5 bases separated the two germline ends. The CDR3 loop spans 13 amino acids. The CDR3 bases are TGTGCCAGTAGTATAGGTGGTACCGGGGAGCTGTTTTTT. This translates into CASSIGGTGELFF.

The gene calls are TRBV6-6 and TRBJ1-1; D perhaps matches TRBD1 (6 bases). Germline V gene lookup returns CDR1 MNHNY and CDR2 SVGAGI (reference sequence). Trimming cost V 7 bases and J 4 bases, with 16 bases left between them. The CDR3 contains 14 residues. The CDR3 region has the DNA TGTGCCAGCACCCTAGGGGGGGTGGGCACTGAAGCTTTCTTT. Amino acid sequence: CASTLGGVGTEAFF.

Judged by abundance, this clone is medium-sized. This chain's CDR3 is CASSSERRDSQYEQYF. CDR3 coding DNA: TGTGCCAGCAGTTCCGAGCGCCGGGACAGTCAATACGAGCAGTACTTC. V and J are TRBV27 and TRBJ2-7; 7 bases map to TRBD1. J was trimmed by 4 bases and V by 4 bases; bases with no gene match: 13. Germline V CDR1 and CDR2: MNHEY, SMNVEV (reference sequence). This CDR3 contains 16 residues.

The rearrangement uses TRBV10-1 and TRBJ2-5; no definite D call. The CDR3 extends over 14 amino acids. Germline CDR1 and CDR2: WNHNN and SYGVQD (reference sequence). Trimming removed 3 bases from V and 0 bases from J, with 8 bases in between. The chain's CDR3 is CASSDAAYQETQYF. The CDR3 DNA reads as TGCGCCAGCAGTGATGCGGCGTACCAAGAGACCCAGTACTTC.

The rearrangement joins TRBV27 to TRBJ2-3; D not resolved. Trimming removed 5 bases at V and 7 bases at J, with 16 bases between. The V gene's germline CDR1 is MNHEY and CDR2 SMNVEV (reference sequence). The CDR3 has 14 residues. The CDR3 DNA sequence: TGTGCCAGCAGTCCGTCCCGTTATGCGCATACGCAGTATTTT. Its protein is CASSPSRYAHTQYF.

The chain joins TRBV5-5 to TRBJ2-7; D perhaps matches TRBD1 (5 bases). The CDR3 is 16 residues long. V was shortened by 4 bases and J by 5 bases, with 22 bases between the two germline ends. Germline CDR1 reads SGHKS; CDR2 reads YYEKEE (reference sequence). The CDR3, as DNA: TGTGCCAGCAGCACCGGCGGCAGGGTGATAATGGACGAGCAGTACTTC. Amino acid sequence: CASSTGGRVIMDEQYF.

The V call is TRBV12-5, the J call TRBJ1-6; 10 bases are shared with TRBD1. J was trimmed by 5 bases and V by 4 bases; bases with no gene match: 14. The V gene's germline CDR1 is LGHNT and CDR2 FRNRAP. CDR3 length: 19 amino acids. DNA for the CDR3: TGTGCTAGTGGTTCGGGACAGGGGAACTATGGCCCAAATAATTCACCCCTCCACTTT. Amino acid sequence: CASGSGQGNYGPNNSPLHF.

J is TRBJ2-5 and V is TRBV5-5; no clear D gene. The CDR3 totals 14 residues. The germline gives CDR1 SGHKS, CDR2 YYEKEE (reference sequence). Trimming removed 4 bases from V and 1 base from J, with 11 bases in between. CDR3 in amino acids: CASSHRPLQETQYF. CDR3 DNA sequence: TGTGCCAGCAGCCACCGGCCCCTCCAAGAGACCCAGTACTTC.

The CDR3 reads CASMAGGVGNEQFF. Written as DNA, the CDR3 is TGTGCCAGTATGGCCGGGGGTGTAGGAAATGAGCAGTTCTTC. The rearrangement joins TRBV19 to TRBJ2-1; D might be TRBD2 (6 bases). Trimming removed 7 bases at V and 7 bases at J, with 17 bases between. The V gene's germline CDR1 is LNHDA and CDR2 SQIVND (reference sequence). The CDR3 is 14 amino acids.

This clone showed up just once. The V and J genes are TRBV30 and TRBJ2-3; 8 nucleotides agree with TRBD1. The CDR3 has 15 residues. Germline CDR1 is GTSNPN and CDR2 is SVGIG (reference sequence). Losses at the gene ends were 2 bases for V and 5 bases for J; bases not matched to a gene: 9. The CDR3 loop is CAWSTTGAAGDTQYF. CDR3 DNA: TGTGCCTGGAGTACGACAGGGGCCGCGGGAGATACGCAGTATTTT. The full variable domain, rest sourced from reference TRBV30 and TRBJ2-3, is SQTIHQWPATLVQPVGSPLSLECTVEGTSNPNLYWYRQAAGRGLQLLFYSVGIGQISSEVPQNLSASRPQDRQFILSSKKLLLSDSGFYLCAWSTTGAAGDTQYFGPGTRLTVL.

This clone appeared once. This rearrangement joins TRBV12-5 to TRBJ2-5; D not certain. CDR1 LGHNT and CDR2 FRNRAP come from the germline V gene. CDR3 size: 14 residues. V was shortened by 3 bases and J by 4 bases, with 12 bases between the two germline ends. The CDR3 DNA follows: TGTGCTAGTGGTTTAGGCCGCCTGACAGAGACCCAGTACTTC. Translated: CASGLGRLTETQYF. Together with reference TRBV12-5 and TRBJ2-5, the CDR3 gives the full variable domain: DARVTQTPRHKVTEMGQEVTMRCQPILGHNTVFWYRQTMMQGLELLAYFRNRAPLDDSGMPKDRFSAEMPDATLATLKIQPSEPRDSAVYFCASGLGRLTETQYFGPGTRLLVL.

The chain couples TRBV28 to TRBJ2-1; D gene ambiguous. The CDR3 is 17 residues long. V was pared by 0 bases and J by 0 bases, with 12 bases between. The germline gives CDR1 MDHEN, CDR2 SYDVKM. CDR3 in amino acids: CASSLWSSKSSYNEQFF. The CDR3 DNA follows: TGTGCCAGCAGTTTATGGTCCAGCAAGAGCTCCTACAATGAGCAGTTCTTC.

The CDR3 sequence is CASSIRGPQGEQYF. The CDR3 DNA follows: TGTGCCAGTAGTATTCGGGGACCACAGGGCGAGCAGTACTTC. The chain couples TRBV19 to TRBJ2-7; TRBD1 might be the D (6 bases). Deletions cut 3 bases from V and 6 bases from J, with 15 bases between. Germline V gene data show CDR1 as LNHDA and CDR2 as SQIVND (reference sequence). This CDR3 is built from 14 residues.

The chain uses TRBV28 and TRBJ2-5; no firm D call. Per germline, CDR1 MDHEN and CDR2 SYDVKM. The CDR3 loop spans 13 amino acids. V gave up 2 bases and J gave up 5 bases, with 9 bases separating them. The CDR3 nucleotides are TGTGCCAGCAGTTTAATCACGAGGGAGACCCAGTACTTC. This encodes CASSLITRETQYF.

In this sample, this clone turned up a few times. This chain links TRBV18 with TRBJ1-5; 7 nucleotides align to TRBD1. Trimming took 3 bases from V and 5 from J; bases not matched to a gene: 10. Germline CDR1 reads KGHSH; CDR2 reads LQKENI. The length of the CDR3 is 16 residues. Here the CDR3 reads CASSPTPGTVYQPQHF. The CDR3 DNA is TGTGCCAGCTCACCCACTCCCGGGACAGTCTATCAGCCCCAGCATTTT. The full variable domain, its missing parts supplied by reference TRBV18 and TRBJ1-5, is NAGVMQNPRHLVRRRGQEARLRCSPMKGHSHVYWYRQLPEEGLKFMVYLQKENIIDESGMPKERFSAEFPKEGPSILRIQQVVRGDSAAYFCASSPTPGTVYQPQHFGDGTRLSIL.

This clone occurred a few times. This chain's CDR3 is CASSNSSGGPYEQYF. The CDR3 DNA is TGCGCCAGCAGTAATTCTAGCGGGGGGCCCTACGAGCAGTACTTC. This chain links TRBV10-1 with TRBJ2-7, with TRBD2 matching over 11 bases. CDR1 and CDR2 from the germline V gene are WNHNN and SYGVQD (reference sequence). This CDR3 comprises 15 residues. V lost 5 bases to trimming and J lost 2 bases; unmatched junction nucleotides: 5.

The V call is TRBV6-5, the J call TRBJ1-2; tentative D call: TRBD1 (5 bases). The V and J ends lost 0 bases and 6 bases respectively, with 11 bases between them. The germline V gene encodes CDR1 MNHEY and CDR2 SVGAGI. CDR3 size: 14 residues. CDR3 bases: TGTGCCAGCAGTTACTCAGCAGGGATCGATGGCTACACCTTC. Translated: CASSYSAGIDGYTF.

The rearrangement joins TRBV2 to TRBJ1-4; 11 bases line up with TRBD1. CDR1 and CDR2 from the germline V gene are SNHLY and FYNNEI. Trimming at V came to 6 bases and at J to 7 bases, leaving 4 bases not matched to a gene. The CDR3 is made up of 14 amino acids. The CDR3 is CASRDRGLGEKLFF. The CDR3 DNA sequence: TGTGCCAGCAGGGACAGGGGGCTCGGTGAAAAACTGTTTTTT.